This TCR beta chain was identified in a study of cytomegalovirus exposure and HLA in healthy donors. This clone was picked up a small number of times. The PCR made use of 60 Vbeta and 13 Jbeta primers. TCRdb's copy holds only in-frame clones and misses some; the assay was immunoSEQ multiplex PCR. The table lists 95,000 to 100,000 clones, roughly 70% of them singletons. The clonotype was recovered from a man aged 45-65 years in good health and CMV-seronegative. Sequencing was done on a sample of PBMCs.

The CDR3 nucleotides read TGTGCCAGTAGAGTACAGGGGGAGGACTATGGCTACACCTTC. Its translation: CASRVQGEDYGYTF. V gene TRBV19 combines with J gene TRBJ1-2; 8 nucleotides agree with TRBD1. Germline CDR1 and CDR2: LNHDA and SQIVND (reference sequence). V was pared by 6 bases and J by 3 bases, with 6 bases of the junction left unmatched. CDR3 length equals 14 residues.